The 17 T cell receptor beta chains reported below all come from one sample, sequenced in a study of blood T cell repertoires in COVID-19. Here immunoSEQ multiplex PCR was the method, and the copy in TCRdb shows in-frame clones only, minus some. This sample has some 65,000 clones, with over 75% found just once. The source material was peripheral blood. Receptors originate from a man at least 80 years old with acute or convalescent COVID-19.

The chain recombines TRBV7-2 with TRBJ2-1, with 14 bases aligning to TRBD2. V lost 5 bases and J lost 15; bases outside the gene matches: 12. The CDR3 has 15 residues. Germline CDR1 SGHTA, CDR2 FQGNSA. CDR3 nucleotides: TGTGCCAGCAGCCTAGGACTAGCGGGAGGAAATCTGTGGTTCTTC. Translating it yields CASSLGLAGGNLWFF. The whole variable domain, remainder taken from reference TRBV7-2 and TRBJ2-1, is GAGVSQSPSNKVTEKGKDVELRCDPISGHTALYWYRQSLGQGLEFLIYFQGNSAPDKSGLPSDRFSAERTGGSVSTLTIQRTQQEDSAVYLCASSLGLAGGNLWFFGPGTRLTVL.

A single count supports this clone. The V call is TRBV7-2, the J call TRBJ1-3; 9 bases fit TRBD1. Germline CDR1 is SGHTA and CDR2 is FQGNSA. V trimming: 5 bases; J trimming: 4 bases; junction bases outside the gene matches: 6. The CDR3 runs to 15 residues. This chain's CDR3 is CASSQGQGKGNTIYF. The CDR3 nucleotides read TGTGCCAGCAGCCAGGGACAGGGTAAAGGAAACACCATATATTTT.

This clone was seen a handful of times. V gene TRBV4-3 combines with J gene TRBJ2-7, with 11 bases that match TRBD2. The CDR3 is 16 residues long. After removal of 0 bases from V and 4 bases from J, the junction contained 5 bases not matched to a gene. Germline CDR1 reads LGHNA; CDR2 reads YSLEER. The CDR3, as DNA: TGCGCCAGCAGCCAAGAAGGGACTAGCGGCGTTTACGAGCAGTACTTC. It codes for CASSQEGTSGVYEQYF.

The chain recombines TRBV29-1 with TRBJ1-1; 9 bases agree with TRBD1. The germline V gene has CDR1 SQVTM and CDR2 ANQGSEA. The V and J ends lost 4 bases and 3 bases, in that order; junction bases with no gene match: 6. The CDR3 extends over 14 amino acids. The CDR3 DNA reads TGCAGCGTTGTACCGGGACAGGGTTACACTGAAGCTTTCTTT. Protein: CSVVPGQGYTEAFF.

The chain joins TRBV10-3 to TRBJ2-3, with unresolved D. There are 13 residues in the CDR3. V dropped 7 bases and J dropped 0 bases, with 8 bases sitting between them. CDR1 and CDR2 (germline): ENHRY, SYGVKD. The DNA for the CDR3 is TGTGCCATCACAGGCGCTAGCACAGATACGCAGTATTTT. It encodes CAITGASTDTQYF.

This clone was counted a single time. The DNA is omitted, as the CDR3 cannot be located on it reliably, and the CDR3 follows TCRdb's listing. This CDR3 reads CASSFGPGQGCLEQYF. The V gene is TRBV7-9, the J gene TRBJ2-7; TRBD1, as called in the table, went unchecked against the DNA. The length of the CDR3 is 16 amino acids, counting both ends. CDR1 is SEHNR and CDR2 is FQNEAQ in the germline V gene (reference sequence).

V and J are TRBV7-9 and TRBJ2-7; 9 positions match TRBD1. CDR3 length: 14 amino acids. V was clipped by 5 bases and J by 4 bases; unmatched bases: 6. Germline CDR1 reads SEHNR; CDR2 reads FQNEAQ (reference sequence). CDR3 sequence: CASSQKGQGYEQYF. The CDR3 coding sequence is TGTGCCAGCAGCCAGAAGGGACAGGGTTACGAGCAGTACTTC.

The chain recombines TRBV9 with TRBJ2-3; 10 bases are shared with TRBD2. CDR1 and CDR2 from the germline V gene are SGDLS and YYNGEE. Losses at the gene ends were 0 bases for V and 4 bases for J; bases not matched to a gene: 5. The CDR3 has 16 amino acids. CDR3: CASSVASGSHADTQYF. DNA of the CDR3: TGTGCCAGCAGCGTAGCTAGCGGGAGCCATGCAGATACGCAGTATTTT.

The chain is built from TRBV6-6 and TRBJ1-3, with 7 bases lining up with TRBD1. The germline CDR1 and CDR2 sequences are MNHNY and SVGAGI (reference sequence). This CDR3 has 18 residues. V lost 5 bases, J lost 2 bases, and 15 bases stayed unmatched. As DNA, the CDR3 is TGTGCCAGCAGTCTCGACAGGGTCATCTCCTCCGCTGGAAACACCATATATTTT. Translated, it gives CASSLDRVISSAGNTIYF.

V gene TRBV23-1 combines with J gene TRBJ1-1; D unclear. TRBV23-1 is classed as an ORF, of uncertain function. V lost 8 bases to trimming and J lost 5 bases, with 18 bases between them. This CDR3 spans 14 amino acids. The CDR3 DNA reads TGCGCCAGCCGGCACTATGGGTTCGGAACTGAAGCTTTCTTT. This translates into CASRHYGFGTEAFF.

This clone was counted once. The V gene is TRBV6-5, the J gene TRBJ1-6; weak D call: TRBD1 (5 bases). V lost 8 bases and J 1 base, leaving 9 bases between the germline ends. The CDR3 contains 14 residues. Germline V gene lookup returns CDR1 MNHEY and CDR2 SVGAGI. CDR3 sequence (DNA): TGTGCCAGCGGGGGGGGATCCTATAATTCACCCCTCCACTTT. It specifies CASGGGSYNSPLHF.

V usage is TRBV7-2 and J usage is TRBJ1-3, with 9 bases matching TRBD1. The CDR3 sequence is 16 residues long. With 2 bases clipped from V and 2 bases from J, the junction kept 4 bases outside the gene matches. Per germline, CDR1 SGHTA and CDR2 FQGNSA. CDR3 sequence reads: CASSLSRTGAGNTIYF. CDR3 DNA sequence: TGTGCCAGCAGCTTAAGTAGGACAGGGGCTGGAAACACCATATATTTT.

About this clone: The CDR3 does not close with the conserved phenylalanine or tryptophan, likely indicating a read error. V is TRBV20-1 and J is TRBJ1-2, with a tentative D call TRBD1 (6 bases). This CDR3 spans 11 amino acids. Germline lookup yields CDR1 DFQATT and CDR2 SNEGSKA (reference sequence). CDR3 nucleotides: TGCAGGCAGGGGAATACGGGCGGCTACACCCTC. Translated, it gives CRQGNTGGYTL.

A single count supports this clone. The J gene is TRBJ1-1, the V gene TRBV2; TRBD1 might be the D (6 bases). Germline CDR1 is SNHLY and CDR2 is FYNNEI. V shed 2 bases and J shed 6 bases, with 16 bases lying between them. The CDR3 consists of 15 residues. The CDR3 is CASSELGAVQAEAFF. Here the CDR3 DNA reads TGTGCCAGCAGTGAACTGGGGGCCGTTCAGGCTGAAGCTTTCTTT.

This clone turned up a few times. V usage is TRBV7-9 and J usage is TRBJ1-4; D unclear. CDR1 and CDR2 (germline): SEHNR, FQNEAQ (reference sequence). The CDR3 spans 14 residues. With 2 bases removed from V and 0 bases from J, the gap between germline ends came to 4 bases. In nucleotides, the CDR3 is TGTGCCAGCAGCTTACCAGCAACTAATGAAAAACTGTTTTTT. Its protein is CASSLPATNEKLFF.

CDR3: CASSYSPVSHYGYTF. CDR3 in DNA: TGTGCCAGCAGTTACTCCCCGGTATCACACTATGGCTACACCTTC. The rearrangement uses TRBV6-5 and TRBJ1-2; D not certain. V lost 0 bases, J lost 3 bases, and 11 bases lay in between. The germline gives CDR1 MNHEY, CDR2 SVGAGI. This CDR3 spans 15 amino acids.

This sequence joins TRBV5-8 and TRBJ2-1; 12 positions match TRBD2. CDR1 SGHTS and CDR2 YDEGEE come from the germline V gene. The CDR3 spans 14 residues. The junction had 2 bases not matched to a gene; V was cut back by 7 bases and J by 3 bases. Here the CDR3 reads CASGTSGYYNEQFF. Written as DNA, the CDR3 is TGTGCCAGCGGGACTAGCGGGTACTACAATGAGCAGTTCTTC.